This TCR beta chain was recorded in a study of shared clonotypes between healthy human individuals. This clone was seen only a few times. The identical CDR3 is also encoded by other nucleotide sequences in the sample. The method was immunoSEQ multiplex PCR; TCRdb's version includes in-frame clones alone and lacks a portion of them. The sample holds 600,000 to 800,000 clones, approximately 77% seen once. In germline, CDR1 is SGHRS, CDR2 YFSETQ. V shed 0 bases and J shed 2 bases, with 7 bases lying between them. CDR3 length: 14 residues. This rearrangement joins TRBV5-1 to TRBJ2-3; the D is unclear. This TCR was sampled from a woman under 40 in good health. Sequences were obtained from memory CD4+ T cells sorted from blood. Described subset: CD45RA-negative fraction. The CDR3 is CASSLAENTDTQYF. The CDR3, as DNA: TGCGCCAGCAGCTTGGCCGAGAACACAGATACGCAGTATTTT.